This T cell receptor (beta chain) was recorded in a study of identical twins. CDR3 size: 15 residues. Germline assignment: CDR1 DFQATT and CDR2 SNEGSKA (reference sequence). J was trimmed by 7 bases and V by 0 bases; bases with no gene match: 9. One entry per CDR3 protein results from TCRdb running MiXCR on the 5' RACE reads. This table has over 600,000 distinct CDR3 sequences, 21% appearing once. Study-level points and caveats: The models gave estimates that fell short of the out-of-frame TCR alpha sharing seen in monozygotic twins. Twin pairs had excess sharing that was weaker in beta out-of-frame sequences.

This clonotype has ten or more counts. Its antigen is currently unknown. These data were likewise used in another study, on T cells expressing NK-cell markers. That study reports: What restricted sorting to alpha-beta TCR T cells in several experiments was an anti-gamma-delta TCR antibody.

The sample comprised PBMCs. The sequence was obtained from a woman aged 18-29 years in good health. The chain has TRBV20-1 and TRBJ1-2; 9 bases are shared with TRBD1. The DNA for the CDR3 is TGCAGTGCTAGAGATCAGACAGGGGGAAGAAGTGGCTACACCTTC. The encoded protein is CSARDQTGGRSGYTF.